Listed here are 32 T cell receptor beta chains from one sample, sequenced in a study of blood T cells in healthy people across ages. Primers used in a second PCR of about 6 to 11 cycles were a sample-barcoded 5' primer and a J-beta primer mix. TCRdb recomputed calls from the 5' RACE reads with MiXCR, one row per CDR3 protein. The table records over 1.5 million distinct CDR3 sequences, 49% of them present only once. Sequenced: blood. These receptors originate from a woman between 35 and 50 years old in good health.

V and J are TRBV9 and TRBJ1-1; the match to TRBD1 covers 9 bases. Trimming took 2 bases from V and 3 from J; bases not matched to a gene: 11. The CDR3 totals 17 residues. Looked up from germline, CDR1 is SGDLS and CDR2 is YYNGEE. The CDR3 loop reads CASSVSATGGRDTEAFF. CDR3 DNA sequence: TGTGCCAGCAGCGTTAGTGCGACAGGGGGGAGGGACACTGAAGCTTTCTTT.

The chain is built from TRBV20-1 and TRBJ2-5, with TRBD2 matching 12 bases. This CDR3 has 15 amino acids. Trimming removed 5 bases from V and 6 bases from J; junction bases left unmatched: 10. Germline CDR1 and CDR2: DFQATT and SNEGSKA (reference sequence). This CDR3 reads CSAATSGGPQKTQYF. The CDR3 nucleotides are TGCAGTGCTGCGACTAGCGGGGGACCCCAGAAGACCCAGTACTTC.

V gene TRBV28 combines with J gene TRBJ2-1; TRBD2 agrees at 9 bases. The germline gives CDR1 MDHEN, CDR2 SYDVKM. V lost 6 bases and J lost 13; bases outside the gene matches: 13. The CDR3 extends over 14 amino acids. For the CDR3, the DNA is TGTGCCAGCAGCACCCCGACTAGCGGACAGACCCAGTTCTTC. Its protein product is CASSTPTSGQTQFF.

This clonotype was counted ten times or more. The J gene is TRBJ2-5, the V gene TRBV29-1; the D is unclear. The CDR3 length is 11 residues. V was trimmed by 7 bases and J by 4 bases, leaving 10 bases between them. Germline loops: CDR1 SQVTM, CDR2 ANQGSEA. The CDR3 sequence is CSGWIGETQYF. CDR3 nucleotides: TGCAGCGGGTGGATTGGAGAGACCCAGTACTTC.

The rearrangement links TRBV6-1 to TRBJ1-4; TRBD1 matches at 7 bases. Germline assignment: CDR1 MNHNS and CDR2 SASEGT. This CDR3 is 13 amino acids long. The V and J ends lost 4 bases and 7 bases, in that order; junction bases with no gene match: 3. DNA of the CDR3: TGTGCCAGCAGTGGACAGGGCGGTGAAAAACTGTTTTTT. Protein product: CASSGQGGEKLFF.

The chain joins TRBV13 to TRBJ1-2, with 7 bases fitting TRBD1. Germline CDR1 and CDR2: PRHDT and FYEKMQ (reference sequence). This CDR3 has 14 residues. With 4 bases clipped from V and 7 bases from J, the junction kept 9 bases outside the gene matches. DNA for the CDR3: TGTGCCAGCAGCTACGGGACAGTCGCCAGTGGCTACACCTTC. Encoded protein: CASSYGTVASGYTF.

Regarding this clonotype: A junction end diverges from the germline sequence, so it may reflect a read error. The chain links TRBV28 to TRBJ1-6; 7 nucleotides match TRBD1. Germline CDR1 MDHEN, CDR2 SYDVKM. CDR3 length: 14 amino acids. This chain's CDR3 is CASRTTGYKSPLHF. The CDR3 nucleotides are TGTGCCAGCAGGACGACAGGGTATAAGTCACCCCTCCACTTT. Looking up the rest from reference TRBV28 and TRBJ1-6 gives the full variable domain: DVKVTQSSRYLVKRTGEKVFLECVQDMDHENMFWYRQDPGLGLRLIYFSYDVKMKEKGDIPEGYSVSREKKERFSLILESASTNQTSMYLCASRTTGYKSPLHFGNGTRLTVT.

This clonotype was detected only a few times. One end of the junction varies from germline; a read error may be responsible. In DNA form, the CDR3 reads TGTGCCAGCAGTTTGCAGAGCTCCTATAATTCACCCCTCCACTTT. Protein sequence: CASSLQSSYNSPLHF. The chain joins TRBV5-1 to TRBJ1-6; D uncertain. CDR3 size: 15 residues. CDR1 is SGHRS, CDR2 YFSETQ, per germline.

This sequence joins TRBV4-3 and TRBJ1-4; D call uncertain. This CDR3 spans 14 amino acids. Trimming stripped 4 bases from V and 7 bases from J, with 13 bases between. Germline V gene sequence: CDR1 LGHNA, CDR2 YSLEER. The CDR3 loop reads CASSRALTTEKLFF. Written as DNA, the CDR3 is TGCGCCAGCAGCCGAGCTTTAACCACTGAAAAACTGTTTTTT.

V is TRBV7-2 and J is TRBJ2-6; 8 bases agree with TRBD1. The CDR3 covers 15 residues. V lost 4 bases and J lost 3; bases outside the gene matches: 2. Germline V lookup: CDR1 SGHTA, CDR2 FQGNSA. This CDR3 is CASSSQGGGANVLTF. CDR3 bases: TGTGCCAGCAGCTCACAGGGGGGTGGGGCCAACGTCCTGACTTTC.

This chain connects TRBV4-2 to TRBJ2-3; D not resolved. The CDR3 length is 15 residues. Per the germline V gene, CDR1 is LGHNA and CDR2 is YNFKEQ. V gave up 1 base and J gave up 2 bases, with 10 bases separating them. CDR3 sequence (DNA): TGTGCCAGCAGCCAAGTGGAAACGACCACAGATACGCAGTATTTT. Encoded protein: CASSQVETTTDTQYF.

The chain recombines TRBV7-2 with TRBJ2-3; weak D call: TRBD1 (7 bases). V was clipped by 4 bases and J by 0 bases, with 14 bases between them. Looked up from germline, CDR1 is SGHTA and CDR2 is FQGNSA. The CDR3 contains 16 residues. CDR3 nucleotide sequence: TGTGCCAGCAGCTCATATCAGGGGGGAAGCACAGATACGCAGTATTTT. This translates into CASSSYQGGSTDTQYF.

The gene calls are TRBV7-2 and TRBJ2-3; D possibly corresponds to TRBD1 (6 bases). This CDR3 is 13 amino acids long. Trimming removed 6 bases at V and 10 bases at J, with 17 bases between. Germline V gene lookup returns CDR1 SGHTA and CDR2 FQGNSA. CDR3 coding DNA: TGTGCCAGCAGGGGACATCCAAGCAGTTCGCAGTATTTT. Translated, it gives CASRGHPSSSQYF.

This clonotype was counted between two and nine times. The chain uses TRBV3-1 and TRBJ2-3, with D perhaps matching TRBD2 (5 bases). Trimming pared 6 bases from V and 4 bases from J, leaving 14 bases between. Germline V gives CDR1 LGHDT, CDR2 YNNKEL (reference sequence). The CDR3 runs 14 residues. DNA of the CDR3: TGTGCCAGCAGTGTCGGGCGGAGGTCAGATACGCAGTATTTT. It yields the protein CASSVGRRSDTQYF.

This chain links TRBV25-1 with TRBJ2-1, with D possibly being TRBD1 or TRBD2 (6 bases each). CDR1 and CDR2 (germline): MGHDK, SYGVNS. With 4 bases removed from V and 7 bases from J, the gap between germline ends came to 17 bases. This CDR3 is built from 15 residues. The CDR3 region is CASSVLGGLTNEQFF. The CDR3 DNA reads TGTGCCAGCAGTGTTTTAGGGGGGCTTACGAATGAGCAGTTCTTC.

This clonotype has only a few counts. V gene TRBV2 combines with J gene TRBJ2-7; D may be TRBD1 (6 bases). Trimming left V 8 bases short and J 2 bases short, with 19 bases between. CDR1 is SNHLY, CDR2 FYNNEI, per germline. The length of the CDR3 is 15 residues. The CDR3 region is CASSKDRPVTYEQYF. DNA of the CDR3: TGTGCCAGCTCGAAGGACAGACCAGTGACCTACGAGCAGTACTTC.

The J gene is TRBJ2-7, the V gene TRBV20-1; TRBD1 might be the D (5 bases). CDR1 is DFQATT, CDR2 SNEGSKA, per germline (reference sequence). This CDR3 region has 14 residues. V was cut by 6 bases and J by 6 bases, with 21 bases left in between. The CDR3 sequence: CSAVTLGDPFEQYF. CDR3 sequence (DNA): TGCAGTGCGGTGACCCTAGGGGATCCATTCGAGCAGTACTTC.

The CDR3 nucleotides are TGCGCCAGCAGCTTGGCATCAGAACCAGGGGAAGAAGCTTTCTTT. Translation: CASSLASEPGEEAFF. V gene TRBV5-1 combines with J gene TRBJ1-1; maybe TRBD1 (6 bases). V was trimmed by 0 bases and J by 8 bases, leaving 17 bases between them. The CDR3 has 15 amino acids. Germline CDR1 SGHRS, CDR2 YFSETQ.

This clonotype was seen once. This chain uses TRBV19 with TRBJ1-4, with 7 bases lining up with TRBD1. V shed 5 bases, J shed 5 bases, and the junction held 11 bases outside the gene matches. CDR1 is LNHDA and CDR2 is SQIVND in the germline V gene (reference sequence). The CDR3 has 16 residues. CDR3 amino acids: CASSQSGTASNEKLFF. The DNA of the CDR3 is TGTGCCAGTAGTCAAAGCGGGACAGCCTCCAATGAAAAACTGTTTTTT.

CDR3 nucleotide sequence: TGTGCCAGCAGTTATGCTTTGGCCGAGGGTTACGAGCAGTACTTC. This encodes CASSYALAEGYEQYF. V is TRBV6-7 and J is TRBJ2-5; TRBD2 is a possible D gene (5 bases). The J call may be wrong; the DNA end is better matched by TRBJ2-7. TRBV6-7 is an open reading frame whose function is uncertain. This CDR3 contains 15 residues.

The table lists this clonotype with a few counts. The chain uses TRBV12-3 or TRBV12-4 and TRBJ2-5; 9 nucleotides align to TRBD1. Trimming at V came to 1 base and at J to 4 bases, leaving 7 bases not matched to a gene. The length of the CDR3 is 16 residues. The CDR3 protein is CASSLGVGTGRETQYF. In DNA form, the CDR3 reads TGTGCCAGCAGTTTAGGGGTAGGGACAGGGCGAGAGACCCAGTACTTC.

This clonotype occurred a few times. This chain's CDR3 is CASSSSARPTDTQYF. The CDR3 nucleotides are TGTGCCAGCAGCTCCTCGGCCCGGCCCACAGATACGCAGTATTTT. V usage is TRBV11-2 and J usage is TRBJ2-3; D remains unclear. The CDR3 covers 15 residues. The V and J ends lost 4 bases and 2 bases respectively, with 13 bases between them. CDR1 and CDR2 from the germline V gene are SGHAT and FQNNGV.

The chain is built from TRBV5-1 and TRBJ2-1; 12 bases are shared with TRBD1. Germline CDR1 reads SGHRS; CDR2 reads YFSETQ. J was trimmed by 10 bases and V by 2 bases; bases with no gene match: 10. This CDR3 has 16 amino acids. The CDR3 reads CASSLGGQGAGGEQFF. As DNA, the CDR3 is TGCGCCAGCAGCTTAGGGGGACAGGGGGCTGGTGGCGAGCAGTTCTTC.

This chain joins TRBV7-2 and TRBJ2-7; perhaps D is TRBD1 or TRBD2 (5 bases each). The end of the DNA aligns better with TRBJ2-5, so the J call may be wrong. Germline V gene lookup returns CDR1 SGHTA and CDR2 FQGNSA. CDR3 size: 16 residues. The CDR3 coding sequence is TGTGCCAGCAGCTTATTTCCCCTCGGGACGGAACAGACCCAGTACTTC. It is translated as CASSLFPLGTEQTQYF.

The chain carries TRBV27 and TRBJ2-7; TRBD2 matches at 11 bases. Germline CDR1 and CDR2: MNHEY and SMNVEV (reference sequence). The J segment lost 7 bases and the V segment lost 5 bases, leaving 10 bases of the junction unmatched. The CDR3 runs to 15 residues. CDR3 amino acids: CASSVSGGAGNEQYF. Here the CDR3 DNA reads TGTGCCAGCAGTGTTAGCGGGGGGGCCGGTAATGAGCAGTACTTC.

Comment on this clonotype: As the CDR3 is not closed by the conserved phenylalanine or tryptophan, this likely results from a read error. No DNA is shown, since the ends of the CDR3 on it are uncertain; the CDR3 is the one TCRdb lists. CDR3 in amino acids: CASSRGTALNEQLL. V and J are TRBV7-2 and TRBJ2-1; whether TRBD1, the table's D call, matches the DNA was not checked. Germline CDR1 is SGHTA and CDR2 is FQGNSA. The CDR3 spans 14 amino acids, including both terminal residues.

The V gene is TRBV12-3 or TRBV12-4, the J gene TRBJ2-7; D is perhaps TRBD1 or TRBD2 (7 bases each). The CDR3 has 14 residues. The V end was cut by 6 bases, the J end by 2 bases, with 14 bases between. CDR3 amino acids: CASSEQGTTYEQYF. The CDR3 region has the DNA TGTGCCAGCAGCGAACAGGGGACTACCTACGAGCAGTACTTC.

This chain connects TRBV18 to TRBJ2-7, with D possibly called TRBD1 or TRBD2 (6 bases each). The CDR3 runs to 16 residues. Trimming pared 0 bases from V and 2 bases from J, leaving 14 bases between. From germline, CDR1 is KGHSH and CDR2 LQKENI. CDR3: CASSPPRGGIPYEQYF. The CDR3 bases are TGTGCCAGCTCACCACCGAGAGGGGGGATACCCTACGAGCAGTACTTC.

In its sample, this clonotype was seen a few times. Its ends do not fully match the called genes, so a read error is possible. The rearrangement uses TRBV18 and TRBJ2-5, with TRBD1 as a possible D gene (6 bases). The CDR3 totals 16 residues. Germline-derived CDR1 and CDR2 are KGHSH and LQKENI. The CDR3 DNA follows: TGTGCCAGCTCACCACCGAGGGACACCTACCAGGAGACCCAGTACTTC. This sequence encodes CASSPPRDTYQETQYF.

The gene calls are TRBV4-3 and TRBJ1-6; 8 bases fit TRBD1. The CDR3 loop spans 16 amino acids. CDR1 and CDR2 (germline): LGHNA, YSLEER. V dropped 2 bases and J dropped 6; count of bases not matched to a gene: 6. CDR3: CASSQYDRGPNSPLHF. The CDR3 DNA reads as TGCGCCAGCAGCCAATATGACAGGGGCCCTAATTCACCCCTCCACTTT.

The chain couples TRBV15 to TRBJ1-2, with 9 nucleotides matching TRBD1. CDR3 length: 20 residues. The germline CDR1 and CDR2 sequences are LNHNV and YYDKDF (reference sequence). J was trimmed by 0 bases and V by 0 bases; bases with no gene match: 14. The CDR3 loop is CATSRDLWEDRGEANYGYTF. CDR3 in DNA: TGTGCCACCAGCAGAGATCTTTGGGAGGACAGGGGCGAAGCTAACTATGGCTACACCTTC.

The chain combines TRBV5-1 with TRBJ1-4; D unresolved. Germline CDR1 is SGHRS and CDR2 is YFSETQ. V was clipped by 4 bases and J by 8 bases, with 18 bases between them. The CDR3 sequence is 15 residues long. CDR3 residues: CASSRAMGGREKLFF. As DNA, the CDR3 is TGCGCCAGCAGCCGGGCAATGGGAGGGAGAGAAAAACTGTTTTTT.